These 27 T cell receptor beta chains share one sample of origin, sequenced in a study of T-cell memory formation after mild COVID-19. TCRdb ran MiXCR on the 5' RACE reads and lists one entry per CDR3 protein. The sample includes approximately 270,000 distinct CDR3 sequences, around 15% seen only once; the top ten take about 23%. Source material: PBMCs or a T cell subset sorted from them (not recorded which). These receptors originate from a young man who had mild COVID-19 (a few samples of this study predate the infection). Cell type and time point are not known.

The sample holds a few counts of this clonotype. This chain uses TRBV7-9 with TRBJ2-1; TRBD2 matches at 8 bases. With V trimmed by 2 bases and J by 4 bases, 1 base remained unmatched. CDR3 length: 14 amino acids. Germline CDR1 is SEHNR and CDR2 is FQNEAQ (reference sequence). The CDR3 DNA sequence: TGTGCCAGCAGCTTAATAGCGGGGTACAATGAGCAGTTCTTC. This gives the protein CASSLIAGYNEQFF.

This clonotype has ten or more counts. The chain employs TRBV4-3 and TRBJ1-4; the D is unclear. This CDR3 is built from 17 residues. V shed 0 bases and J shed 8 bases, with 19 bases lying between them. CDR1 is LGHNA, CDR2 YSLEER, per germline. The chain's CDR3 is CASSQDSKPGIGEKLFF. CDR3 DNA sequence: TGCGCCAGCAGCCAAGATTCGAAGCCGGGGATCGGGGAAAAACTGTTTTTT.

This clonotype was detected only a few times. The chain joins TRBV11-2 to TRBJ2-7; either TRBD1 or TRBD2 may fit D (5 bases each). This CDR3 has 15 residues. Germline assignment: CDR1 SGHAT and CDR2 FQNNGV. Trimming removed 1 base from V and 5 bases from J, with 15 bases in between. The CDR3 DNA is TGTGCCAGCAGCTTAGCTTTAGAGGGGTGGAACGAGCAGTACTTC. Encoded protein: CASSLALEGWNEQYF.

This clonotype was detected many times. The V and J genes are TRBV2 and TRBJ2-3, with D uncertain. The CDR3 is made up of 14 amino acids. The V end was cut by 2 bases, the J end by 5 bases, with 11 bases between. Germline V lookup: CDR1 SNHLY, CDR2 FYNNEI. The DNA for the CDR3 is TGTGCCAGCAGTGAACTAGACGGAATAGATACGCAGTATTTT. It is translated as CASSELDGIDTQYF.

The chain links TRBV4-2 to TRBJ2-2; tentatively, D is TRBD1 or TRBD2 (6 bases each). V lost 3 bases and J 4 bases, leaving 15 bases between the germline ends. Germline CDR1 reads LGHNA; CDR2 reads YNFKEQ. This CDR3 comprises 16 residues. CDR3 DNA: TGTGCCAGCAGCCAGAGAAGGGGGGATTTCACCGGGGAGCTGTTTTTT. Translated, it gives CASSQRRGDFTGELFF.

This clonotype has only a few counts. This CDR3 reads CSVEAYQEDYEKLFF. Here the CDR3 DNA reads TGCAGCGTTGAAGCTTATCAGGAGGATTATGAAAAACTGTTTTTT. This chain connects TRBV29-1 to TRBJ1-4; D call uncertain. The CDR3 is made up of 15 amino acids. Deletions cut 1 base from V and 6 bases from J, with 15 bases between. Germline V gives CDR1 SQVTM, CDR2 ANQGSEA.

This clonotype has more than one count but fewer than ten. A junction end diverges from the germline sequence, so it may reflect a read error. This sequence joins TRBV9 and TRBJ2-3, with 10 bases identical to TRBD1. The CDR3 runs 15 residues. Germline values: CDR1 SGDLS, CDR2 YYNGEE. Written as DNA, the CDR3 is TGTGCCAGCGGCGTGGGGACAGGGGCGCGAGATACGCAGTATTTT. Protein sequence: CASGVGTGARDTQYF.

This chain joins TRBV5-5 and TRBJ2-7; 11 nucleotides align to TRBD1. Germline loops: CDR1 SGHKS, CDR2 YYEKEE (reference sequence). The V and J ends lost 1 base and 0 bases, in that order; junction bases with no gene match: 9. This CDR3 comprises 18 residues. The CDR3 coding sequence is TGTGCCAGCAGCTTGTCCCCACTGGGGACAGGGGGCTCCTACGAGCAGTACGTC. Translation: CASSLSPLGTGGSYEQYV.

This clonotype was detected a few times. The rearrangement joins TRBV24-1 to TRBJ2-3; 9 nucleotides align to TRBD2. V lost 4 bases to trimming and J lost 5 bases; unmatched junction nucleotides: 9. This CDR3 has 16 amino acids. Germline lookup yields CDR1 KGHDR and CDR2 SFDVKD. CDR3: CATSDRTSDGKDTQYF. CDR3 in DNA: TGTGCCACCAGTGACCGGACTAGCGACGGGAAAGATACGCAGTATTTT.

This clonotype has just a few counts. The CDR3 DNA follows: TGTGCCAGCAGTTTCCCTATCCAGGGGGCGAGGGAAGAGACCCAGTACTTC. This translates into CASSFPIQGAREETQYF. This chain uses TRBV28 with TRBJ2-5, with 8 positions matching TRBD1. CDR3 length equals 17 residues. Germline CDR1 reads MDHEN; CDR2 reads SYDVKM. V lost 3 bases to trimming and J lost 3 bases; unmatched junction nucleotides: 12.

The chain recombines TRBV5-5 with TRBJ2-3; no clear D. The germline V gene encodes CDR1 SGHKS and CDR2 YYEKEE (reference sequence). The CDR3 loop spans 14 amino acids. The ends were cut back, 0 bases at V and 3 bases at J, with 8 bases in the middle. CDR3 residues: CASSLDQWTDTQYF. CDR3 in DNA: TGTGCCAGCAGCTTGGACCAGTGGACAGATACGCAGTATTTT.

The rearrangement uses TRBV7-6 and TRBJ2-1; 8 bases map to TRBD2. Trimming removed 5 bases from V and 4 bases from J; junction bases left unmatched: 7. This CDR3 has 15 amino acids. CDR1 is SGHVS, CDR2 FNYEAQ, per germline. CDR3 residues: CASSPPPGGYNEQFF. The CDR3 DNA sequence: TGTGCCAGCAGCCCCCCCCCGGGGGGGTACAATGAGCAGTTCTTC. Variable domain in full (rest from reference TRBV7-6 and TRBJ2-1): GAGVSQSPRYKVTKRGQDVALRCDPISGHVSLYWYRQALGQGPEFLTYFNYEAQQDKSGLPNDRFSAERPEGSISTLTIQRTEQRDSAMYRCASSPPPGGYNEQFFGPGTRLTVL.

This clonotype was observed once. The chain carries TRBV20-1 and TRBJ1-5, with 8 bases aligning to TRBD1. CDR1 and CDR2 (germline): DFQATT, SNEGSKA (reference sequence). This CDR3 comprises 20 residues. After removal of 1 base from V and 0 bases from J, the junction contained 17 bases not matched to a gene. The CDR3 DNA is TGCAGTGCTAGAGTCCTCAGGAGGACAGGGATGTCCCCTAGCAATCAGCCCCAGCATTTT. It is translated as CSARVLRRTGMSPSNQPQHF.

The CDR3 DNA reads as TGTGCCAGCAGCCTGGGCGGATACACCATATATTTT. Translation: CASSLGGYTIYF. This chain links TRBV6-1 with TRBJ1-3; no clear D. The CDR3 totals 12 residues. Per the germline V gene, CDR1 is MNHNS and CDR2 is SASEGT. The ends were cut back, 6 bases at V and 8 bases at J, with 11 bases in the middle.

This clonotype was seen ten or more times. The chain has TRBV5-1 and TRBJ2-1; TRBD2 matches 8 bases. Looked up from germline, CDR1 is SGHRS and CDR2 is YFSETQ. Trimming cost V 5 bases and J 0 bases; bases outside gene matches: 7. The length of the CDR3 is 16 residues. For the CDR3, the DNA is TGCGCCAGCAGTTTACGTAGCGGGGTCTCCTACAATGAGCAGTTCTTC. Translated: CASSLRSGVSYNEQFF.

This clonotype was seen a handful of times. This sequence joins TRBV7-2 and TRBJ2-3; D uncertain. The CDR3 is 19 amino acids. V was shortened by 4 bases and J by 0 bases, with 23 bases between the two germline ends. Germline V gives CDR1 SGHTA, CDR2 FQGNSA. The CDR3 region has the DNA TGTGCCAGCAGCTCTAGATCAGATTTGACGGGCGGAAGCACAGATACGCAGTATTTT. Translating it yields CASSSRSDLTGGSTDTQYF.

The chain couples TRBV20-1 to TRBJ1-5; possible D gene TRBD1, 5 bases. Trimming stripped 0 bases from V and 8 bases from J, with 20 bases between. Germline lookup yields CDR1 DFQATT and CDR2 SNEGSKA (reference sequence). This CDR3 region has 16 residues. In nucleotides, the CDR3 is TGCAGTGCTAGAGATTTAGGGGCCGGGGTTAAGGAGCCCCAGCATTTT. Translation: CSARDLGAGVKEPQHF.

This clonotype was counted a few times. This chain connects TRBV5-1 to TRBJ2-6; D is ambiguous. The CDR3 consists of 15 residues. Trimming took 2 bases from V and 0 from J, leaving 6 bases between them. CDR1 and CDR2 (germline): SGHRS, YFSETQ. The CDR3 coding sequence is TGCGCCAGCAGCTTCGGAGACTCTGGGGCCAACGTCCTGACTTTC. Its translation is CASSFGDSGANVLTF.

This clonotype was observed a few times. V is TRBV11-2 and J is TRBJ2-1; D gene unclear. V was shortened by 0 bases and J by 8 bases, with 5 bases between the two germline ends. Germline V gene sequence: CDR1 SGHAT, CDR2 FQNNGV. This CDR3 contains 12 residues. CDR3 in DNA: TGTGCCAGCAGCTTAGACGTGGATGAGCAGTTCTTC. Protein: CASSLDVDEQFF.

This clonotype was counted at least ten times. V and J are TRBV12-3 or TRBV12-4 and TRBJ2-2; TRBD2 aligns across 9 bases. The V and J ends lost 2 bases and 8 bases, in that order; junction bases with no gene match: 3. The CDR3 has 14 amino acids. The CDR3 region is CASSLRLAGGELFF. The CDR3 nucleotides read TGTGCCAGCAGTTTACGTCTAGCGGGGGGGGAGCTGTTTTTT.

The rearrangement links TRBV6-2 or TRBV6-3 to TRBJ1-5; the D is unclear. The V gene's germline CDR1 is MNHEY and CDR2 SVGEGT. V dropped 2 bases and J dropped 0 bases, with 5 bases sitting between them. The CDR3 covers 14 residues. CDR3 sequence (DNA): TGTGCCAGCAGTTACAAGGATAGCAATCAGCCCCAGCATTTT. Amino acids: CASSYKDSNQPQHF.

J is TRBJ1-2 and V is TRBV28; D is unresolved. The germline V gene has CDR1 MDHEN and CDR2 SYDVKM. Trimming removed 5 bases from V and 6 bases from J, with 13 bases in between. The CDR3 contains 13 residues. CDR3 sequence reads: CASSLSQRNGYTF. CDR3 DNA: TGTGCCAGCAGTCTCTCTCAGCGGAATGGCTACACCTTC.

The table lists this clonotype with a few counts. The V gene is TRBV6-5, the J gene TRBJ1-2; 7 positions match TRBD1. This CDR3 contains 13 residues. CDR1 MNHEY and CDR2 SVGAGI come from the germline V gene. With 0 bases clipped from V and 8 bases from J, the junction kept 3 bases outside the gene matches. CDR3 coding DNA: TGTGCCAGCAGTTACTCACAGGGGAACGGCTACACCTTC. Amino acid sequence: CASSYSQGNGYTF.

This clonotype was detected a few times. This rearrangement joins TRBV3-1 to TRBJ1-1; 9 bases are shared with TRBD1. Germline V gene lookup returns CDR1 LGHDT and CDR2 YNNKEL (reference sequence). The V segment lost 7 bases and the J segment 6 bases; nucleotides outside the gene matches: 9. This CDR3 is built from 14 residues. CDR3 DNA: TGTGCCAGCACCCCGGACAGGGGAGGGTCTGAAGCTTTCTTT. Translated, it gives CASTPDRGGSEAFF.

In its sample, this clonotype was seen many times. The genes are TRBV12-3 or TRBV12-4 and TRBJ2-7, with 10 positions matching TRBD1. CDR3 length: 16 residues. Unmatched junction bases numbered 13, after V lost 6 bases and J lost 5 bases. The CDR3 region has the DNA TGTGCCAGCAGGATCATAGACAGGGGGCGGAGTAACGAGCAGTACTTC. Translation: CASRIIDRGRSNEQYF.

This clonotype was picked up a small number of times. The chain carries TRBV4-1 and TRBJ1-4; D is perhaps TRBD1 (5 bases). CDR3 length: 14 amino acids. With 1 base removed from V and 8 bases from J, the gap between germline ends came to 11 bases. Germline V gene data show CDR1 as MGHRA and CDR2 as YSYEKL. The CDR3 reads CASSQGVGEEKLFF. In DNA form, the CDR3 reads TGCGCCAGCAGCCAAGGAGTAGGGGAAGAAAAACTGTTTTTT.

The V gene is TRBV25-1, the J gene TRBJ1-4; D is undetermined. The CDR3 loop spans 11 amino acids. In germline, CDR1 is MGHDK, CDR2 SYGVNS. V was clipped by 6 bases and J by 7 bases, with 6 bases between them. CDR3 amino acids: CASREGEKLFF. CDR3 nucleotides: TGTGCCAGCAGGGAGGGTGAAAAACTGTTTTTT.